The following is a T cell receptor (beta chain) sequence with its context. The target antigen is unknown. This sample is part of a study of regulatory T cells in long-lasting Graves disease. Findings and limits, study-wide: Among the persistent patients, 2,500 to 3,000 public clonotypes were shared, more than the 966 shared among new patients. Reduced TCR diversity was observed in persistent Graves' patients versus newly diagnosed patients.

For TCR beta, libraries came from iRepertoire HTBI primers and Arm-PCR of CDR3 regions. TCRdb re-analysed the multiplex PCR reads in MiXCR, keeping a single row per CDR3 protein. The table shows approximately 400,000 distinct CDR3 sequences, with roughly a sixth occurring only once. Time point reported: newly diagnosed GD, antithyroid drugs for less than 3 months. RNA isolated from PBMCs was used to make the TCR library. The collection involved drawing approximately 9 milliliters of peripheral blood into EDTA tubes. The receptor was isolated from a female donor with Graves disease. The specimen comprised peripheral blood mononuclear cells (PBMCs), sampled at new diagnosis, from a patient treated with antithyroid drugs.

DNA of the CDR3: TGTGCCAGCAGTGAAATCGTACAGGGCGAAGCTTTCTTT. This codes for CASSEIVQGEAFF. This chain joins TRBV6-1 and TRBJ1-1; D is perhaps TRBD1 (6 bases). The CDR3 is made up of 13 amino acids. Germline CDR1 is MNHNS and CDR2 is SASEGT. The V end lost 2 bases, the J end lost 8 bases, and 12 bases lay between the germline ends.